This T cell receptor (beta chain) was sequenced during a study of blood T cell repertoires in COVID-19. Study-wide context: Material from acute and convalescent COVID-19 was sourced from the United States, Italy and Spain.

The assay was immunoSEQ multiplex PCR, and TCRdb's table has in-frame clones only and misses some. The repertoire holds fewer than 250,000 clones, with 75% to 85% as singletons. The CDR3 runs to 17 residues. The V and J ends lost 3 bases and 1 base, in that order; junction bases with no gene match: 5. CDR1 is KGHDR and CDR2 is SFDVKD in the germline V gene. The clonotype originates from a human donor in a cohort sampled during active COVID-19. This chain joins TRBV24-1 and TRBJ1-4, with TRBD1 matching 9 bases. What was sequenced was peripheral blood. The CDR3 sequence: CATSDGYRGQTNEKLFF. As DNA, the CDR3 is TGTGCCACCAGTGATGGATACAGGGGGCAAACTAATGAAAAACTGTTTTTT.